A single sample gave rise to the 31 T cell receptor beta chains below, sequenced in a study of T cell repertoires in cytomegalovirus infection. Antigens of these TCRs are unknown. One entry per CDR3 protein, called by TCRdb with MiXCR from the reads. The table includes hundreds of thousands of distinct CDR3 sequences, less than 40% detected once. The starting material was cultured CD8+ T cells from PBMCs, obtained from culture after CMV antigen stimulation. The source of these receptors is a human donor in good health (CMV status not recorded). Some clones in this sample may be carry-over from other donors' samples.

This clonotype was counted only a few times. V gene TRBV4-1 combines with J gene TRBJ1-6, with a possible D match to TRBD1 (5 bases). The CDR3 extends over 17 amino acids. Trimming removed 0 bases at V and 6 bases at J, with 15 bases between. The germline V gene has CDR1 MGHRA and CDR2 YSYEKL. The CDR3 protein is CASSQDVIGAINSPLHF. CDR3 sequence (DNA): TGCGCCAGCAGCCAAGACGTAATTGGGGCTATTAATTCACCCCTCCACTTT.

In its sample, this clonotype was seen a few times. V gene TRBV11-2 combines with J gene TRBJ2-7; D is unresolved. Trimming removed 0 bases from V and 3 bases from J, with 15 bases in between. Germline values: CDR1 SGHAT, CDR2 FQNNGV. There are 16 residues in the CDR3. CDR3 nucleotide sequence: TGTGCCAGCAGCTTAGAACTCTCAGGTTGGGGCTACGAGCAGTACTTC. This sequence encodes CASSLELSGWGYEQYF.

The rearrangement uses TRBV29-1 and TRBJ1-2; 9 positions match TRBD1. J lost 5 bases, V lost 6 bases, and 10 bases had no gene match. Germline values: CDR1 SQVTM, CDR2 ANQGSEA. The CDR3 sequence is 14 residues long. CDR3 bases: TGCAGCGTACGGACAGGGGTGATTAGTTATGGCTACACCTTC. Its translation is CSVRTGVISYGYTF.

The rearrangement uses TRBV7-8 and TRBJ1-5; D gene unclear. Between the trimmed V and J ends, which lost 5 bases and 5 bases, there was a span of 16 bases. The CDR3 is 15 residues long. Germline CDR1 reads SGHVS; CDR2 reads FQNEAQ. The CDR3 region is CASSPRRGPHQPQHF. The CDR3 DNA sequence: TGTGCCAGCAGCCCAAGGAGAGGGCCTCATCAGCCCCAGCATTTT.

This clonotype was observed at least ten times. V is TRBV12-3 or TRBV12-4 and J is TRBJ2-2; TRBD1 might be the D (7 bases). CDR3 length: 15 amino acids. V was pared by 5 bases and J by 6 bases, with 16 bases between. CDR3: CASSGGTAPPGELFF. The CDR3 DNA reads as TGTGCCAGCAGTGGCGGGACAGCCCCTCCCGGGGAGCTGTTTTTT.

V is TRBV9 and J is TRBJ1-1, with 9 bases matching TRBD1. This CDR3 is 15 amino acids long. V lost 4 bases, J lost 5 bases, and 9 bases stayed unmatched. Germline-derived CDR1 and CDR2 are SGDLS and YYNGEE. The CDR3 DNA reads as TGTGCCAGCAGCTCAATGACAGGGGGAAGAACTGAAGCTTTCTTT. Translated: CASSSMTGGRTEAFF.

The V and J genes are TRBV7-2 and TRBJ2-7; no definite D call. The germline V gene has CDR1 SGHTA and CDR2 FQGNSA. V lost 5 bases to trimming and J lost 6 bases, with 8 bases between them. The CDR3 spans 11 residues. CDR3 amino acids: CASSLTCEQYF. In DNA, the CDR3 is TGTGCCAGCAGCCTTACCTGCGAGCAGTACTTC.

The rearrangement joins TRBV2 to TRBJ1-6; D perhaps matches TRBD1 (5 bases). V lost 8 bases and J lost 9, with 17 bases in between. The CDR3 sequence is 14 residues long. Germline loops: CDR1 SNHLY, CDR2 FYNNEI. The CDR3: CASVGLGGTSPLHF. CDR3 sequence (DNA): TGTGCCAGCGTGGGCCTCGGGGGGACTTCACCCCTCCACTTT.

This clonotype was counted only a few times. The chain couples TRBV20-1 to TRBJ2-4; D remains ambiguous. V was pared by 7 bases and J by 0 bases, with 13 bases between. The CDR3 is made up of 14 amino acids. CDR1 DFQATT and CDR2 SNEGSKA come from the germline V gene (reference sequence). CDR3: CSVTDGLAKNIQYF. CDR3 bases: TGCAGTGTTACGGACGGTCTAGCCAAAAACATTCAGTACTTC.

The V gene is TRBV2, the J gene TRBJ1-2; D ambiguous. Trimming cost V 6 bases and J 8 bases, with 7 bases left between them. CDR3 length equals 10 residues. Germline-derived CDR1 and CDR2 are SNHLY and FYNNEI. CDR3 protein: CASRGKGYTF. The CDR3 region has the DNA TGTGCCAGCAGAGGGAAAGGCTACACCTTC.

This clonotype was seen more than once but under ten times. The rearrangement joins TRBV27 to TRBJ1-2; D remains ambiguous. V lost 3 bases to trimming and J lost 8 bases, with 13 bases between them. This CDR3 is built from 13 residues. Germline CDR1 is MNHEY and CDR2 is SMNVEV (reference sequence). The CDR3: CASSLSSWVGYTF. The CDR3 coding sequence is TGTGCCAGCAGTTTGTCTAGCTGGGTCGGCTACACCTTC.

This clonotype was observed at least ten times. The chain recombines TRBV7-6 with TRBJ2-3; 10 bases are shared with TRBD2. Trimming took 6 bases from V and 0 from J; bases not matched to a gene: 3. This CDR3 is built from 15 residues. Germline-derived CDR1 and CDR2 are SGHVS and FNYEAQ. The CDR3 region has the DNA TGTGCCAGCAGACGACTAGCGGGTAGCACAGATACGCAGTATTTT. As protein: CASRRLAGSTDTQYF. Together with reference TRBV7-6 and TRBJ2-3, the CDR3 gives the full variable domain: GAGVSQSPRYKVTKRGQDVALRCDPISGHVSLYWYRQALGQGPEFLTYFNYEAQQDKSGLPNDRFSAERPEGSISTLTIQRTEQRDSAMYRCASRRLAGSTDTQYFGPGTRLTVL.

This chain uses TRBV19 with TRBJ2-1; 8 nucleotides agree with TRBD2. The CDR3 contains 15 residues. CDR1 is LNHDA and CDR2 is SQIVND in the germline V gene (reference sequence). V was pared by 10 bases and J by 0 bases, with 8 bases of the junction left unmatched. As DNA, the CDR3 is TGTGCCACCGGGAGGGGGGGTAGCTCCTACAATGAGCAGTTCTTC. Its protein product is CATGRGGSSYNEQFF.

As concerns this clonotype: Relative to the germline gene, one junction end is altered; a read error may explain this. This chain joins TRBV4-2 and TRBJ1-4; D unresolved. The CDR3 totals 15 residues. CDR1 is LGHNA, CDR2 YNFKEQ, per germline. Here the CDR3 reads CASSQDPGSDEKPFF. The CDR3 DNA reads as TGTGCCAGCAGCCAAGACCCAGGTTCGGACGAAAAACCGTTTTTT.

This chain uses TRBV24-1 with TRBJ2-5, with D unclear. This CDR3 contains 12 residues. Germline CDR1 and CDR2: KGHDR and SFDVKD. The V end lost 8 bases, the J end lost 3 bases, and 9 bases lay between the germline ends. CDR3 protein: CATNRGEETQYF. The CDR3 DNA sequence: TGTGCCACCAACCGAGGCGAAGAGACCCAGTACTTC.

This clonotype was detected only a few times. This rearrangement joins TRBV5-5 to TRBJ1-1; 7 nucleotides match TRBD1. Germline lookup yields CDR1 SGHKS and CDR2 YYEKEE (reference sequence). The length of the CDR3 is 17 residues. V dropped 0 bases and J dropped 5; count of bases not matched to a gene: 13. The CDR3 DNA sequence: TGTGCCAGCAGCTTGGCCCCATCAGACAGGGCGTATACTGAAGCTTTCTTT. It codes for CASSLAPSDRAYTEAFF. Using reference TRBV5-5 and TRBJ1-1 for the parts outside the CDR3, the full variable domain is DAGVTQSPTHLIKTRGQQVTLRCSPISGHKSVSWYQQVLGQGPQFIFQYYEKEERGRGNFPDRFSARQFPNYSSELNVNALLLGDSALYLCASSLAPSDRAYTEAFFGQGTRLTVV.

This chain uses TRBV4-1 with TRBJ2-5; D might be TRBD2 (5 bases). This CDR3 has 14 residues. Germline V gene data show CDR1 as MGHRA and CDR2 as YSYEKL. V was cut by 4 bases and J by 3 bases, with 12 bases left in between. The CDR3 protein is CASSLVDSEETQYF. CDR3 nucleotides: TGCGCCAGCAGCCTAGTGGACTCCGAAGAGACCCAGTACTTC.

The V and J genes are TRBV12-3 or TRBV12-4 and TRBJ2-7, with D possibly being TRBD1 (6 bases). The CDR3 contains 12 residues. Trimming left V 3 bases short and J 6 bases short, with 9 bases between. The CDR3 protein is CASSFKGVEQYF. The CDR3 DNA reads as TGTGCCAGCAGTTTCAAGGGGGTCGAGCAGTACTTC.

J is TRBJ2-7 and V is TRBV15; 10 bases fit TRBD1. V was clipped by 11 bases and J by 3 bases; unmatched bases: 4. Germline V gene lookup returns CDR1 LNHNV and CDR2 YYDKDF (reference sequence). This CDR3 is 12 amino acids long. CDR3 loop: CAAGTGVYEQYF. The CDR3 DNA follows: TGTGCCGCTGGGACAGGGGTCTACGAGCAGTACTTC.

The V call is TRBV4-1, the J call TRBJ2-1; 10 bases are shared with TRBD2. Germline assignment: CDR1 MGHRA and CDR2 YSYEKL. The CDR3 runs to 17 residues. V lost 0 bases to trimming and J lost 7 bases; unmatched junction nucleotides: 9. The CDR3 sequence is CASSQDQTSGGANEQFF. Here the CDR3 DNA reads TGCGCCAGCAGCCAAGATCAAACCAGCGGGGGGGCTAATGAGCAGTTCTTC.

This clonotype was observed a few times. The rearrangement links TRBV7-6 to TRBJ2-1; 11 bases agree with TRBD1. Germline CDR1 is SGHVS and CDR2 is FNYEAQ. The CDR3 sequence is 14 residues long. V lost 5 bases, J lost 7 bases, and 4 bases stayed unmatched. The DNA of the CDR3 is TGTGCCAGCAGCCGCCGGGACAGGGGGAATGAGCAGTTCTTC. Translating it yields CASSRRDRGNEQFF.

This clonotype was observed a handful of times. The chain joins TRBV27 to TRBJ2-5; TRBD2 matches at 7 bases. V lost 3 bases to trimming and J lost 0 bases; unmatched junction nucleotides: 7. CDR1 is MNHEY and CDR2 is SMNVEV in the germline V gene (reference sequence). The CDR3 is 16 residues long. CDR3 nucleotides: TGTGCCAGCAGTTTCTCCCCCGGGGGGTACCAAGAGACCCAGTACTTC. This codes for CASSFSPGGYQETQYF.

J is TRBJ1-5 and V is TRBV24-1, with 7 positions matching TRBD1. With V trimmed by 8 bases and J by 4 bases, 4 bases remained unmatched. The CDR3 covers 13 residues. The germline V gene has CDR1 KGHDR and CDR2 SFDVKD. This chain's CDR3 is CATITTGNQPQHF. DNA of the CDR3: TGTGCCACCATTACGACAGGGAATCAGCCCCAGCATTTT.

This chain uses TRBV11-2 with TRBJ2-1; D assignment may be TRBD1 or TRBD2 (5 bases each). The germline CDR1 and CDR2 sequences are SGHAT and FQNNGV. The length of the CDR3 is 15 residues. V dropped 5 bases and J dropped 7 bases, with 18 bases sitting between them. The CDR3 is CASSKGGGVTNEQFF. For the CDR3, the DNA is TGTGCCAGCAGCAAAGGTGGGGGTGTAACGAATGAGCAGTTCTTC.

The chain recombines TRBV12-5 with TRBJ2-1; D gene unclear. V dropped 2 bases and J dropped 4 bases, with 18 bases sitting between them. In germline, CDR1 is LGHNT, CDR2 FRNRAP. The CDR3 runs 17 residues. The CDR3 DNA is TGTGCTAGTGGTTTGATAGAAACGAAGACCATATACAATGAGCAGTTCTTC. Its protein is CASGLIETKTIYNEQFF.

The V call is TRBV6-1, the J call TRBJ2-1; tentative D call: TRBD1 (5 bases). There are 17 residues in the CDR3. Between the trimmed V and J ends, which lost 6 bases and 14 bases, there was a span of 32 bases. CDR1 and CDR2 from the germline V gene are MNHNS and SASEGT. The CDR3 DNA is TGTGCCAGCAGGAAGGCCCCCTCAGGGTGGCAAAGAGAACAGGAGTTCTTC. Amino acids: CASRKAPSGWQREQEFF.

This clonotype was recorded a few times. The chain is built from TRBV6-8 and TRBJ2-1; D ambiguous. The length of the CDR3 is 12 residues. V was pared by 0 bases and J by 8 bases, with 5 bases between. Germline lookup yields CDR1 MNHGY and CDR2 SAAAGT. CDR3 DNA sequence: TGTGCCAGCAGTTACTCCGTAGATGAGCAGTTCTTC. It yields the protein CASSYSVDEQFF.

The gene calls are TRBV6-1 and TRBJ2-3, with no clear D. The CDR3 consists of 11 residues. The germline V gene encodes CDR1 MNHNS and CDR2 SASEGT. With 7 bases removed from V and 5 bases from J, the gap between germline ends came to 7 bases. The CDR3 loop reads CASIRVDTQYF. The CDR3 DNA reads as TGTGCCAGCATACGAGTAGATACGCAGTATTTT.

This clonotype was detected a few times. V is TRBV9 and J is TRBJ1-1; D gene uncertain. The CDR3 is 15 residues long. V was shortened by 4 bases and J by 6 bases, with 19 bases between the two germline ends. CDR1 SGDLS and CDR2 YYNGEE come from the germline V gene. Here the CDR3 reads CASSPRDWPAPEAFF. The CDR3 DNA sequence: TGTGCCAGCAGCCCAAGGGATTGGCCAGCCCCTGAAGCTTTCTTT.

To note about this clonotype: The junction does not match germline at one end; this may be a read error. The chain employs TRBV24-1 and TRBJ2-5; D may be TRBD1 or TRBD2 (5 bases each). The CDR3 covers 15 residues. Germline lookup yields CDR1 KGHDR and CDR2 SFDVKD. The CDR3 is CVTSDPYGAQETQYF. Here the CDR3 DNA reads TGTGTCACCAGTGATCCCTACGGGGCTCAAGAGACCCAGTACTTC.

This chain connects TRBV27 to TRBJ2-7; D not resolved. The CDR3 consists of 14 residues. Germline lookup yields CDR1 MNHEY and CDR2 SMNVEV (reference sequence). The V end lost 3 bases, the J end lost 1 base, and 10 bases lay between the germline ends. In nucleotides, the CDR3 is TGTGCCAGCAGTTTTTCACTGAGTTCCTACGAGCAGTACTTC. Its translation is CASSFSLSSYEQYF.